Below, 19 T cell receptor beta chains from the same sample are listed, as sequenced in a study of blood T cell repertoires in COVID-19. The protocol was immunoSEQ multiplex PCR, while the TCRdb copy is restricted to in-frame clones and leaves out a portion. Altogether under 300,000 clones are present, over 75% being singletons, with the ten largest covering about 14%. Sample: peripheral blood. The source is a human donor in a cohort sampled during active COVID-19.

The J gene is TRBJ2-5, the V gene TRBV6-2 or TRBV6-3, with D perhaps TRBD1 (6 bases). There are 16 residues in the CDR3. V lost 2 bases to trimming and J lost 4 bases, with 17 bases between them. Germline V gives CDR1 MNHEY, CDR2 SVGEGT. The CDR3 sequence is CASSYIRGRTIETQYF. For the CDR3, the DNA is TGTGCCAGCAGTTACATCAGGGGACGAACGATAGAGACCCAGTACTTC.

This sequence joins TRBV2 and TRBJ2-1; 11 nucleotides agree with TRBD2. The germline CDR1 and CDR2 sequences are SNHLY and FYNNEI. Trimming removed 4 bases from V and 7 bases from J; junction bases left unmatched: 9. The CDR3 totals 16 residues. The DNA for the CDR3 is TGTGCCAGCAGTGGCGGGACTAGCGGCGGCAGGAATGAGCAGTTCTTC. Its protein is CASSGGTSGGRNEQFF.

V is TRBV28 and J is TRBJ1-1; weak D call: TRBD1 (5 bases). Germline CDR1 is MDHEN and CDR2 is SYDVKM. V was shortened by 3 bases and J by 3 bases, with 11 bases between the two germline ends. This CDR3 has 14 residues. The CDR3 sequence is CASSFVRVDTEAFF. The DNA of the CDR3 is TGTGCCAGCAGTTTCGTCAGGGTAGACACTGAAGCTTTCTTT.

The rearrangement joins TRBV7-8 to TRBJ2-5; 9 bases map to TRBD1. Germline V gene sequence: CDR1 SGHVS, CDR2 FQNEAQ. V gave up 4 bases and J gave up 4 bases; unmatched junction bases: 7. The CDR3 sequence is 15 residues long. DNA of the CDR3: TGTGCCAGCAGCTCCACAGGGGGCCGGGCAGAGACCCAGTACTTC. Protein product: CASSSTGGRAETQYF.

This CDR3 is CASSLRQRLNNSPLHF. CDR3 nucleotide sequence: TGTGCCAGCAGTTTAAGACAGAGACTTAATAATTCACCCCTCCACTTT. J is TRBJ1-6 and V is TRBV27; the D gene is possibly TRBD1 (5 bases). The CDR3 is made up of 16 amino acids. Germline CDR1 reads MNHEY; CDR2 reads SMNVEV (reference sequence). V was cut by 2 bases and J by 5 bases, with 13 bases left in between.

The CDR3 is CASSSRRTTTDTQYF. As DNA, the CDR3 is TGTGCCAGTAGTTCGCGTAGAACTACAACAGATACGCAGTATTTT. V usage is TRBV19 and J usage is TRBJ2-3; D remains ambiguous. The CDR3 spans 15 residues. CDR1 is LNHDA and CDR2 is SQIVND in the germline V gene (reference sequence). The V end lost 5 bases, the J end lost 3 bases, and 15 bases lay between the germline ends.

This rearrangement joins TRBV24-1 to TRBJ2-1, with 13 bases lining up with TRBD2. Losses at the gene ends were 8 bases for V and 8 bases for J; bases not matched to a gene: 8. The germline V gene encodes CDR1 KGHDR and CDR2 SFDVKD. This CDR3 has 15 residues. CDR3 in DNA: TGTGCCACCACCTCAGGGACTAGCGGGAACTATGAGCAGTTCTTC. Translation: CATTSGTSGNYEQFF.

The V call is TRBV27, the J call TRBJ2-1, with 8 bases aligning to TRBD2. Per the germline V gene, CDR1 is MNHEY and CDR2 is SMNVEV (reference sequence). The J segment lost 8 bases and the V segment lost 7 bases, leaving 25 bases of the junction unmatched. The CDR3 spans 19 residues. CDR3 loop: CASKSPSGQAGVRGDEQFF. The CDR3 region has the DNA TGTGCCAGCAAGTCGCCCTCTGGCCAAGCGGGAGTCCGCGGCGATGAGCAGTTCTTC.

The chain uses TRBV7-9 and TRBJ1-2; 7 bases are a match to TRBD1. V dropped 5 bases and J dropped 1; count of bases not matched to a gene: 4. In germline, CDR1 is SEHNR, CDR2 FQNEAQ (reference sequence). The CDR3 runs to 14 residues. The CDR3: CASSPRQGNYGYTF. CDR3 sequence (DNA): TGTGCCAGCAGCCCGCGACAGGGTAACTATGGCTACACCTTC.

CDR3: CASSSPRGGYSNTGELFF. CDR3 nucleotide sequence: TGTGCCAGCTCCTCCCCCCGAGGGGGATATTCGAACACCGGGGAGCTGTTTTTT. The rearrangement uses TRBV27 and TRBJ2-2, with D possibly being TRBD1 (6 bases). Trimming stripped 8 bases from V and 0 bases from J, with 22 bases between. Germline assignment: CDR1 MNHEY and CDR2 SMNVEV (reference sequence). CDR3 length: 18 residues.

This clone was seen just once. The chain has TRBV7-8 and TRBJ2-3, with 8 bases aligning to TRBD2. The CDR3 extends over 15 amino acids. Germline V lookup: CDR1 SGHVS, CDR2 FQNEAQ. With V trimmed by 3 bases and J by 4 bases, 6 bases remained unmatched. CDR3 region: CASSFKRELPDTQYF. In nucleotides, the CDR3 is TGTGCCAGCAGCTTCAAGCGGGAGTTGCCAGATACGCAGTATTTT.

The chain couples TRBV6-5 to TRBJ2-7, with D tentatively TRBD1 (6 bases). CDR1 and CDR2 (germline): MNHEY, SVGAGI. Between the trimmed V and J ends, which lost 0 bases and 0 bases, there was a span of 12 bases. The CDR3 extends over 16 amino acids. CDR3 DNA sequence: TGTGCCAGCAGTTACTCGTACAGGGTGGACTCCTACGAGCAGTACTTC. The encoded protein is CASSYSYRVDSYEQYF.

The gene calls are TRBV5-1 and TRBJ2-3; 8 positions agree with TRBD2. CDR1 is SGHRS and CDR2 is YFSETQ in the germline V gene. V gave up 6 bases and J gave up 4 bases; unmatched junction bases: 10. This CDR3 has 15 residues. CDR3: CASTSKGLDPDTQYF. The CDR3 coding sequence is TGCGCCAGCACCTCAAAGGGACTAGACCCAGATACGCAGTATTTT.

The chain links TRBV9 to TRBJ2-2; D gene unclear. Trimming stripped 2 bases from V and 0 bases from J, with 11 bases between. This CDR3 has 16 residues. CDR1 is SGDLS and CDR2 is YYNGEE in the germline V gene. The CDR3 region is CASSVYEYANTGELFF. CDR3 in DNA: TGTGCCAGCAGCGTCTACGAGTACGCGAACACCGGGGAGCTGTTTTTT.

This chain connects TRBV6-2 or TRBV6-3 to TRBJ2-1; D remains ambiguous. Trimming removed 4 bases from V and 4 bases from J, with 8 bases in between. Germline-derived CDR1 and CDR2 are MNHEY and SVGEGT. The CDR3 extends over 13 amino acids. The CDR3 DNA sequence: TGTGCCAGCAGTTTGGCGAGGTACAATGAGCAGTTCTTC. Encoded protein: CASSLARYNEQFF.

V gene TRBV6-2 or TRBV6-3 combines with J gene TRBJ2-5; 10 bases align to TRBD1. J lost 4 bases, V lost 4 bases, and 6 bases had no gene match. The CDR3 spans 15 residues. Per germline, CDR1 MNHEY and CDR2 SVGEGT. This CDR3 reads CASSSARDRGETQYF. The CDR3, as DNA: TGTGCCAGCAGTTCAGCCCGGGACAGGGGAGAGACCCAGTACTTC.

This sequence joins TRBV6-1 and TRBJ2-7, with D possibly TRBD2 on 5 matching bases. The V end lost 1 base, the J end lost 0 bases, and 10 bases lay between the germline ends. The CDR3 consists of 15 residues. Germline loops: CDR1 MNHNS, CDR2 SASEGT. CDR3 sequence (DNA): TGTGCCAGCAGTGAAGGAGGAGCGGACTCCTACGAGCAGTACTTC. Translation gives CASSEGGADSYEQYF.

The chain uses TRBV19 and TRBJ1-1; TRBD1 matches 7 bases. V lost 3 bases and J lost 4; bases outside the gene matches: 11. Germline V gene data show CDR1 as LNHDA and CDR2 as SQIVND (reference sequence). This CDR3 is built from 16 residues. This chain's CDR3 is CASSISPGGFGTEAFF. For the CDR3, the DNA is TGTGCCAGTAGTATCTCACCAGGGGGGTTTGGCACTGAAGCTTTCTTT.

V and J are TRBV7-2 and TRBJ2-7; 9 bases map to TRBD2. Germline trimming cut 5 bases from V and 2 bases from J; bases unmatched to any gene: 4. The CDR3 extends over 14 amino acids. Germline loops: CDR1 SGHTA, CDR2 FQGNSA. CDR3 nucleotides: TGTGCCAGCAGCCAGACTAGCGGCCCCTACGAGCAGTACTTC. It yields the protein CASSQTSGPYEQYF.